This T cell receptor beta chain was recorded in a study of OX40 agonist ivuxolimab in advanced cancers. A note on this clone: Its antigen is as yet unknown.

Method: immunoSEQ multiplex PCR; TCRdb's copy keeps in-frame clones and lacks some. The sample carries tens of thousands of clones, around 85% recorded once. The CDR3 totals 14 residues. Per the germline V gene, CDR1 is SEHNR and CDR2 is FQNEAQ (reference sequence). V was clipped by 4 bases and J by 2 bases, with 12 bases between them. General study findings and limits: Not determined was the antigen specificity of the expanded peripheral T cells.

This receptor was taken from an adult with an advanced solid tumor such as melanoma, head and neck, liver or kidney cancer. This chain joins TRBV7-9 and TRBJ2-7, with D perhaps matching TRBD1 (6 bases). Specimen: CD4+ or CD8+ T cells sorted from blood, collected in a trial of the OX40 agonist ivuxolimab. CDR3 amino acids: CASSSSDRPYEQYF. The CDR3 DNA reads as TGTGCCAGCAGCTCAAGCGACAGGCCCTACGAGCAGTACTTC.